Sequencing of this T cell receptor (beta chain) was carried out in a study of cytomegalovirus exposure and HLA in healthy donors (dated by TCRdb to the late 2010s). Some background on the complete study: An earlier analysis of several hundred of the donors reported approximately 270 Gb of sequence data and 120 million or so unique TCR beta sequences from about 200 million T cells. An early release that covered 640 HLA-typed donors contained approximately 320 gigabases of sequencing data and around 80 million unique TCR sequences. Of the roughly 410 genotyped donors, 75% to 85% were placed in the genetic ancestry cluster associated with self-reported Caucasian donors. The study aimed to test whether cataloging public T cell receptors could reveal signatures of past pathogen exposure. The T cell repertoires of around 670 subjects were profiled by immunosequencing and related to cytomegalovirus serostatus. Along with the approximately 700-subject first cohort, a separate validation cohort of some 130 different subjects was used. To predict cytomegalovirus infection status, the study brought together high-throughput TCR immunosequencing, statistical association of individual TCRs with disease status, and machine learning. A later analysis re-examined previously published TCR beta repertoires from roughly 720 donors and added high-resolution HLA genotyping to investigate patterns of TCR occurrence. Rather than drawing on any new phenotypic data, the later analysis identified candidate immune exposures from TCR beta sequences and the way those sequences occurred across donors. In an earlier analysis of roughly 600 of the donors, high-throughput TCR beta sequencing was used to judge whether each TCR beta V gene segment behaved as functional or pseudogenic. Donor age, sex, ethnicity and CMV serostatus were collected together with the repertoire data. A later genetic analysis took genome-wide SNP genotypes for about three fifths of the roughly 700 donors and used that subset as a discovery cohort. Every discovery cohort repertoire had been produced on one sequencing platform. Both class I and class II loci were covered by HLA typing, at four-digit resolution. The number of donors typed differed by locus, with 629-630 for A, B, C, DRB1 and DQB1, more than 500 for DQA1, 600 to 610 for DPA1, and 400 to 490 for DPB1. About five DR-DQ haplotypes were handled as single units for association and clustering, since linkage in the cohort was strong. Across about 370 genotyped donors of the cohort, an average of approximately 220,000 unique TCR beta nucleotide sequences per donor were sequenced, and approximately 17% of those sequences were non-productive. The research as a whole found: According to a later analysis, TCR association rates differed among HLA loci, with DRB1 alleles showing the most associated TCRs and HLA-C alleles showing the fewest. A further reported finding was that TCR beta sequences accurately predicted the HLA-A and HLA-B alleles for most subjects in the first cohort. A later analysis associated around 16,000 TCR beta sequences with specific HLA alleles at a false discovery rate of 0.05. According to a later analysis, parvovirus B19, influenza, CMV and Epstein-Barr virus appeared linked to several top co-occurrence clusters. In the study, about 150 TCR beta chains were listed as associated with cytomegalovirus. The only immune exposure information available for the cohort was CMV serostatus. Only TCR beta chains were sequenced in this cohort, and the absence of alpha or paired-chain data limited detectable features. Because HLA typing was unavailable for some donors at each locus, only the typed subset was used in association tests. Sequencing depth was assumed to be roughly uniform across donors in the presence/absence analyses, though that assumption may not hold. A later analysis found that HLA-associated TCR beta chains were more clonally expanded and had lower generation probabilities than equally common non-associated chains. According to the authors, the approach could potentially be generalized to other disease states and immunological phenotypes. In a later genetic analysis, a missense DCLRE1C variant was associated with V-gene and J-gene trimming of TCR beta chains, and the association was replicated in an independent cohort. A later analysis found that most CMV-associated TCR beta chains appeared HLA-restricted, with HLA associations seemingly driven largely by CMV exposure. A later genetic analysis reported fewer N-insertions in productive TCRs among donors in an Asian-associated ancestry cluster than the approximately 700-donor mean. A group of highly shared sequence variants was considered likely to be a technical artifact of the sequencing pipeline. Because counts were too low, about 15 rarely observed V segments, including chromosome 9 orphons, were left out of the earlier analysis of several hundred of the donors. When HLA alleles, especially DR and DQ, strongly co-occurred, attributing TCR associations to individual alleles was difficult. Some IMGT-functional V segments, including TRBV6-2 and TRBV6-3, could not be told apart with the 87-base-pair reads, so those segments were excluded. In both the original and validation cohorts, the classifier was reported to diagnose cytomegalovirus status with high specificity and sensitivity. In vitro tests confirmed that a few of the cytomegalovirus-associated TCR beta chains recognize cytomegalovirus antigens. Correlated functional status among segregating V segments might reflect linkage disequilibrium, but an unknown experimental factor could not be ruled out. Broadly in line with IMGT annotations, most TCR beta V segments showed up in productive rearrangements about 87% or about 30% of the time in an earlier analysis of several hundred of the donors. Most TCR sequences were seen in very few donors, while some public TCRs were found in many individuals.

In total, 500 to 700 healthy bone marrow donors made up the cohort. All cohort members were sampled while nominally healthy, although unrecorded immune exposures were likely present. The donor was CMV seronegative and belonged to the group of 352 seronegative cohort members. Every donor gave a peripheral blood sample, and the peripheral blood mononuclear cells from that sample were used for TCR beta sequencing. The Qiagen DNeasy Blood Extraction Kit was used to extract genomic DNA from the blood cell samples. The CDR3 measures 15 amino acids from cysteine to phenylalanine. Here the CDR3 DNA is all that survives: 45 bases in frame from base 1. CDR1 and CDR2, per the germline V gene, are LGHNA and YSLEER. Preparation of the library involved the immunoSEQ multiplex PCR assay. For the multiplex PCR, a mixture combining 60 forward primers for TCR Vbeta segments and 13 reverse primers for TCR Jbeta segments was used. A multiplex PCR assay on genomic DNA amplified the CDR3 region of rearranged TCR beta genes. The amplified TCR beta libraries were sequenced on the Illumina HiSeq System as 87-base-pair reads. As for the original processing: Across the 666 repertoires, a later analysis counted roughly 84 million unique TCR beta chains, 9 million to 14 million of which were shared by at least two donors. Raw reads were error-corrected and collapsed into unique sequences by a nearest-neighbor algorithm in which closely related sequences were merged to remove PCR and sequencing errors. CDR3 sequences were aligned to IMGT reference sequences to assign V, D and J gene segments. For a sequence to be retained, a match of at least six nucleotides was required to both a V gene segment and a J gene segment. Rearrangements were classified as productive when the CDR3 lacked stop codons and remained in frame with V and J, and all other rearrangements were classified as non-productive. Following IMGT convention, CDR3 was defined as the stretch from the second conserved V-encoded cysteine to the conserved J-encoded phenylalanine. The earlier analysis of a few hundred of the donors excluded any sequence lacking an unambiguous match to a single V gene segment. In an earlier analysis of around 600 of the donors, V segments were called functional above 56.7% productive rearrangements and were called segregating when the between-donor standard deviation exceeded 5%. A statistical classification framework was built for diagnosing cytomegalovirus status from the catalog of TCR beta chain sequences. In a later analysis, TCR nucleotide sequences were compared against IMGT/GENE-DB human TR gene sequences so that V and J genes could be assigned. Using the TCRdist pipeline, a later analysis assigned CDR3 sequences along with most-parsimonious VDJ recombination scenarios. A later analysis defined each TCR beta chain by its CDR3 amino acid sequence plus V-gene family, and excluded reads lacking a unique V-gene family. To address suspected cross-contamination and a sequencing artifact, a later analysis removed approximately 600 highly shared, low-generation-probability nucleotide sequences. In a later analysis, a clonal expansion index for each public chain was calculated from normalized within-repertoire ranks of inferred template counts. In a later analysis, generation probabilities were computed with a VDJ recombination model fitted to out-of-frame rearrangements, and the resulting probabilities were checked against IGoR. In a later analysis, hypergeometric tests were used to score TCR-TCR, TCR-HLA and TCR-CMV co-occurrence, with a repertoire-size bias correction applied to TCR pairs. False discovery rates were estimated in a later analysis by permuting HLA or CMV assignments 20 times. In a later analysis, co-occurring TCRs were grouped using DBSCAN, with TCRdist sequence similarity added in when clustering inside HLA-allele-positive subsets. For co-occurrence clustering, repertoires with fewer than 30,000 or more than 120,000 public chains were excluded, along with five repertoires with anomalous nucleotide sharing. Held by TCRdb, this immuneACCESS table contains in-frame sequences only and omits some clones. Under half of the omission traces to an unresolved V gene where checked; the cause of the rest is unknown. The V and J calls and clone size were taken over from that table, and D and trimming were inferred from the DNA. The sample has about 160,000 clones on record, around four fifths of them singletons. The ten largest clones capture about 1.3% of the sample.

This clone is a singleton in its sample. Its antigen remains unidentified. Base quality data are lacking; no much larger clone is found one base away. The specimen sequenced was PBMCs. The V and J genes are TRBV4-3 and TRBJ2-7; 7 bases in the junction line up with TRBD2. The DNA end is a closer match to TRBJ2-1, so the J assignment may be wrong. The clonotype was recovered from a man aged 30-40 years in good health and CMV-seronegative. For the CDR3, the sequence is CASSQENGRSHEQFF. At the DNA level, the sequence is TGCGCCAGCAGCCAAGAAAACGGGAGGTCACATGAGCAGTTCTTC.